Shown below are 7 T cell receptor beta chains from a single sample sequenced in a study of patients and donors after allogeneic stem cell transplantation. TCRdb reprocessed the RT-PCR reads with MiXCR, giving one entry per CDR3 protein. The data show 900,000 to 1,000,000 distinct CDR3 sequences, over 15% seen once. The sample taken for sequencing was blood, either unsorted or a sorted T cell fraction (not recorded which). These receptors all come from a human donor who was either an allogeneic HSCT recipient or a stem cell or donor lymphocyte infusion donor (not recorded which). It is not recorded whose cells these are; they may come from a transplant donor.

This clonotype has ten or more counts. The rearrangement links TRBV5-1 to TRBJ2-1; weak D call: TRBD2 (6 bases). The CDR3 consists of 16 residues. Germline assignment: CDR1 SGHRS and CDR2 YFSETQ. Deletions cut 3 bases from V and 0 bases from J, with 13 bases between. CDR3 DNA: TGCGCCAGCAGCTCGGGACTTTCCAGCTCCTACAATGAGCAGTTCTTC. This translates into CASSSGLSSSYNEQFF.

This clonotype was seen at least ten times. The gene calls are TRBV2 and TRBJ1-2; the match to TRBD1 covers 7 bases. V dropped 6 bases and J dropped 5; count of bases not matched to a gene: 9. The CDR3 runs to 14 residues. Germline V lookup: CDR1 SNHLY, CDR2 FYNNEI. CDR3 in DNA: TGTGCCAGCAGCCCGGACAGGACTACTTATGGCTACACCTTC. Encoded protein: CASSPDRTTYGYTF.

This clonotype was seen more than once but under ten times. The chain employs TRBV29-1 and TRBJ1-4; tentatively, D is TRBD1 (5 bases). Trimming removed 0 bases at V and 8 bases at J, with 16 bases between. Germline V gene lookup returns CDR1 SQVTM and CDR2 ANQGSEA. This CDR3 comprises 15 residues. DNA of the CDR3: TGCAGCGTTGAAGATCTTCGTGGGGCGGGGGAAAAACTGTTTTTT. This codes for CSVEDLRGAGEKLFF.

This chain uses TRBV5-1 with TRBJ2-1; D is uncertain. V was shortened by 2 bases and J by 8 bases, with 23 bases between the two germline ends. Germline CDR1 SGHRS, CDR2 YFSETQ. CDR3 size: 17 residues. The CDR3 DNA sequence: TGCGCCAGCAGCTTCCGGGTCTATACGAAAGAAGGAGATGAGCAGTTCTTC. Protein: CASSFRVYTKEGDEQFF.

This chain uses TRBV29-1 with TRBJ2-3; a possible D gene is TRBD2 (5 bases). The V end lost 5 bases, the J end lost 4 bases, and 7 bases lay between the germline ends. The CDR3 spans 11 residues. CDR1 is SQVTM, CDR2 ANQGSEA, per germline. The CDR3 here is CSVPRADTQYF. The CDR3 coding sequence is TGCAGCGTTCCGAGGGCAGATACGCAGTATTTT.

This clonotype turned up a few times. CDR3 DNA sequence: TGTGCCAGCAGTCGGATAGACACTGAAGCTTTCTTT. It translates to CASSRIDTEAFF. V usage is TRBV27 and J usage is TRBJ1-1; D is unresolved. Germline CDR1 MNHEY, CDR2 SMNVEV (reference sequence). V was pared by 5 bases and J by 3 bases, with 7 bases between. CDR3 length: 12 residues.

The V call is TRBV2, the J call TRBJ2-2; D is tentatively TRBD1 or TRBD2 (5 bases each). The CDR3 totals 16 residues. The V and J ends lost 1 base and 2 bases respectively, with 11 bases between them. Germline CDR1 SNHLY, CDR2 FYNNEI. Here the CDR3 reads CASSEVGGHNTGELFF. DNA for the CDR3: TGTGCCAGCAGTGAAGTTGGAGGACACAACACCGGGGAGCTGTTTTTT. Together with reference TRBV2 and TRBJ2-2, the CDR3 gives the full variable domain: EPEVTQTPSHQVTQMGQEVILRCVPISNHLYFYWYRQILGQKVEFLVSFYNNEISEKSEIFDDQFSVERPDGSNFTLKIRSTKLEDSAMYFCASSEVGGHNTGELFFGEGSRLTVL.